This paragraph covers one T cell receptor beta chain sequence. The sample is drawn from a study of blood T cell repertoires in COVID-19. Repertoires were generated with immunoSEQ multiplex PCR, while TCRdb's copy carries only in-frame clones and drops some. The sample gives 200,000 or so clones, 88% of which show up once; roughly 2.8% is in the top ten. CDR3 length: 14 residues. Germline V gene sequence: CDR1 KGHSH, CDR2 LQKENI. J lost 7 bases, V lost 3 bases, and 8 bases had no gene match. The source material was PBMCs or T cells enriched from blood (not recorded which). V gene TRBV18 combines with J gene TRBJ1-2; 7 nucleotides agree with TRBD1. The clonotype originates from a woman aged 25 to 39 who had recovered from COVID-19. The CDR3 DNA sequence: TGTGCCAGCTCACCGCCGGAGGGGGCGGGTGGCTACACCTTC. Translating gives CASSPPEGAGGYTF.